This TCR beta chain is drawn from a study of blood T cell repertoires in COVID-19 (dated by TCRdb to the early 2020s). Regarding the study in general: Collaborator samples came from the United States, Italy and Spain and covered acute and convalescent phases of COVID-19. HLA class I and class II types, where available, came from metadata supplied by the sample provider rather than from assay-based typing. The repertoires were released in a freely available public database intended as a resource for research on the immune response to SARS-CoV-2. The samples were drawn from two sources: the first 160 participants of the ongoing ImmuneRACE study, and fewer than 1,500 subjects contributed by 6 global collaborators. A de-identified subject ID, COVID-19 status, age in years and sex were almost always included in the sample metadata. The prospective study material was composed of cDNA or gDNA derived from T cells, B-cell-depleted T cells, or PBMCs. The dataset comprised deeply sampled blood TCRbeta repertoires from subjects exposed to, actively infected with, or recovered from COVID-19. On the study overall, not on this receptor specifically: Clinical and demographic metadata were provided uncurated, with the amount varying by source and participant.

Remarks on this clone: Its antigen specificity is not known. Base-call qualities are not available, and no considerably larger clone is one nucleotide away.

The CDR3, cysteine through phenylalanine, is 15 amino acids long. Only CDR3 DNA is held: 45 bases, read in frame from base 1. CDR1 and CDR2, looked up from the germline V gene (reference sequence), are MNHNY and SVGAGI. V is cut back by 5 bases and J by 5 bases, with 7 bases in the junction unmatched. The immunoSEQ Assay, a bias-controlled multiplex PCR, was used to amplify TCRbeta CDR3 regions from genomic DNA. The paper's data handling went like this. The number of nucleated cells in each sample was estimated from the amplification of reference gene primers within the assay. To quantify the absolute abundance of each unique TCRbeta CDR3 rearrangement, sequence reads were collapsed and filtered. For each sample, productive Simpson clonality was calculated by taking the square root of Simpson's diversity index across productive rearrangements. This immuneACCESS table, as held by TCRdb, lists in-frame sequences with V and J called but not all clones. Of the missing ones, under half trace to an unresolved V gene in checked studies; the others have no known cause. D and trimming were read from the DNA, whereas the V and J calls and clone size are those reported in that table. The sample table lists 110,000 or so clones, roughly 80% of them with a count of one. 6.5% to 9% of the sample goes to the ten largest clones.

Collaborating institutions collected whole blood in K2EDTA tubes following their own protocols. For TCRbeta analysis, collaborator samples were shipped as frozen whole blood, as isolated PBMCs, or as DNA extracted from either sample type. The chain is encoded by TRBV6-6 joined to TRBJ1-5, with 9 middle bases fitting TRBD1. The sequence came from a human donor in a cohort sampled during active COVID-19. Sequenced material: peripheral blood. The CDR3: CASSKDGTGYQPQHF. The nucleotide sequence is TGTGCCAGCAGTAAAGACGGGACAGGGTATCAGCCCCAGCATTTT.